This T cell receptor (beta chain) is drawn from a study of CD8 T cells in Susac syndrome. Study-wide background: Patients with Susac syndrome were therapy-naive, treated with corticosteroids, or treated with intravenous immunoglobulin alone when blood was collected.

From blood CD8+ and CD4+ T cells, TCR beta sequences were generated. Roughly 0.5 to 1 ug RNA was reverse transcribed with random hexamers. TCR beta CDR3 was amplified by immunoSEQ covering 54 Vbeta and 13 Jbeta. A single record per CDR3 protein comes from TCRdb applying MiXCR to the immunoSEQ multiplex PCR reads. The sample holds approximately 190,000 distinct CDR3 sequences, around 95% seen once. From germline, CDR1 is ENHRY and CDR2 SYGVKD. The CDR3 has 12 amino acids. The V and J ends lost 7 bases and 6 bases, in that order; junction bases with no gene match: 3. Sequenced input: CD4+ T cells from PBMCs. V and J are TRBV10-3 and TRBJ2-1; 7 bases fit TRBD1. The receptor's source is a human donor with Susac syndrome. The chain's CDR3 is CAITPGGNEQFF. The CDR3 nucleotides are TGTGCCATCACCCCAGGGGGCAATGAGCAGTTCTTC.